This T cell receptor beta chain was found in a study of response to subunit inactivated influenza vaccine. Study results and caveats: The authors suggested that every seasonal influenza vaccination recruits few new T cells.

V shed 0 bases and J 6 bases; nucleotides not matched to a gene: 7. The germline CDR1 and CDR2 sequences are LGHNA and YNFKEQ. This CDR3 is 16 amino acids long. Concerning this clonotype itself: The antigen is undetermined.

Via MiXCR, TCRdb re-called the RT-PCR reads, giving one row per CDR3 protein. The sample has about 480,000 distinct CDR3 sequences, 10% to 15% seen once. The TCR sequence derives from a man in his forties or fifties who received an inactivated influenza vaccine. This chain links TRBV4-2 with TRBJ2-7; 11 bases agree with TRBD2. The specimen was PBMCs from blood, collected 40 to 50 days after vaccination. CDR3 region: CASSQDSGTSGGEQYF. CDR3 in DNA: TGTGCCAGCAGCCAAGATAGTGGGACTAGCGGTGGCGAGCAGTACTTC.